This is a list of T cell receptor beta chains from one sample in a study of early T cells in non-severe SARS-CoV-2 infection. TCRdb used MiXCR to reprocess the 5' RACE reads, holding one entry per CDR3 protein. The sample holds more than 55,000 distinct CDR3 sequences, under 15% seen once. The material sequenced was whole blood, taken at baseline. These receptors were taken from an adult who was a healthcare worker with PCR-confirmed SARS-CoV-2 infection or an uninfected control (not recorded which). CDR3s include the opening cysteine and the closing phenylalanine or tryptophan. D genes are given only for firm matches. The size of a clone is reported for some rows only, either as once, few or many, or as a class for expanded clones.

>NA|few|TRBJ1-1|TRBV24-1
TGTGCCACTAGCAGGGGGAACACTGAAGCTTTCTTT
CATSRGNTEAFF
>NA|NA|TRBJ2-7|TRBV25-1
TGTGCCAGCGGCGGGGCCTTGGGGAACGAGCAGTACTTC
CASGGALGNEQYF
>NA|few|TRBJ2-6|TRBV6-5
TGTGCCAGCAGTTACCCAGGGTTCTCTGGGGCCAACGTCCTGACTTTC
CASSYPGFSGANVLTF
>NA|few|TRBJ1-1|TRBV7-6
TGTGCCAGCAGCTTAAAAGGGACCACTGAAGCTTTCTTT
CASSLKGTTEAFF
>NA|NA|TRBJ1-5|TRBV6-2/TRBV6-3
TGTGCCAGCAGTTACTCGCTCGGAGGCCAGCCCCAGCATTTT
CASSYSLGGQPQHF
>NA|NA|TRBJ1-1|TRBV30
TGTGCCTGGAGCAGACAAACTGAAGCTTTCTTT
CAWSRQTEAFF
>TRBD1|many|TRBJ1-2|TRBV7-9
TGTGCCAGCAGCTCCGCCGGGACAGGGGGTGGCTACACCTTC
CASSSAGTGGGYTF
>NA|NA|TRBJ2-5|TRBV7-8
TGTGCCAGCAGCTCTAAGGGATTAGCCACGAGGAAAGAGACCCAGTACTTC
CASSSKGLATRKETQYF
>TRBD2|many|TRBJ2-5|TRBV27
TGTGCCAGCAGTCCCGGGACTAGCGGGGGACAAGAGACCCAGTACTTC
CASSPGTSGGQETQYF
>NA|few|TRBJ2-7|TRBV27
TGTGCCAGCAGTCCGCAAAAGTCCTACGAGCAGTACTTC
CASSPQKSYEQYF
>NA|NA|TRBJ2-7|TRBV29-1
TGCAGCGTGGGGGACGGAGGACTCGAGCAGTACTTC
CSVGDGGLEQYF
>TRBD2|few|TRBJ2-3|TRBV5-1
TGCGCCAGCAGCCTCGGGACTAGCGGGAGAACAACAGATACGCAGTATTTT
CASSLGTSGRTTDTQYF
>NA|many|TRBJ2-1|TRBV7-9
TGTGCCAGCAGCTTAGGAAAGGGGGTGGGCAATGAGCAGTTCTTC
CASSLGKGVGNEQFF
>NA|NA|TRBJ2-7|TRBV2
TGTGCCAGCAGCGCCTACGAGCAGTACTTC
CASSAYEQYF
>TRBD1|few|TRBJ1-6|TRBV2
TGTGTGACCACCGGGACAGCCAATTCACCCCTCCACTTT
CVTTGTANSPLHF
>NA|few|TRBJ1-2|TRBV20-1
TGCAGTGCTAGCGGGGGCAGAGGTTATGGCTACACCTTC
CSASGGRGYGYTF
>NA|NA|TRBJ1-6|TRBV13
TGTGCCAGCAGCTTAGGCCCTCCGCAGGGAGGGGCATCCTATAATTCACCCCTCCACTTT
CASSLGPPQGGASYNSPLHF
>NA|few|TRBJ1-2|TRBV20-1
TGCAGTGCTACCTGGACTCGGGGAATATCCTATGGCTACACCTTC
CSATWTRGISYGYTF
>NA|NA|TRBJ1-1|TRBV25-1
TGTGCCAGCAGAAGGGATACTCCTGAAGCTTTCTTT
CASRRDTPEAFF
>TRBD1|many|TRBJ2-7|TRBV7-6
TGTGCCAGCAGCTTAAGAGGGGGCGCTGACTACGAGCAGTACTTC
CASSLRGGADYEQYF
>TRBD1|NA|TRBJ1-5|TRBV5-6
TGTGCCAGCAGCCTAGGGGGCTTCAATCAGCCCCAGCATTTT
CASSLGGFNQPQHF
>TRBD2|NA|TRBJ2-3|TRBV5-1
TGCGCCAGCAGCTTGGAATCCAGCGGGAGGGCCGATACGCAGTATTTT
CASSLESSGRADTQYF
>TRBD1|NA|TRBJ2-1|TRBV5-6
TGTGCCAGCAGCCGTGGACAGGGACGAGATGAGCAGTTCTTC
CASSRGQGRDEQFF
>TRBD1|few|TRBJ2-7|TRBV12-3/TRBV12-4
TGTGCCAGCAGACCGACAGGGTCTCCGACCTACGAGCAGTACTTC
CASRPTGSPTYEQYF
>TRBD1|few|TRBJ1-2|TRBV19
TGTGCCAGTAGTATACGAGGACAGGGGGGAGGCTACACCTTC
CASSIRGQGGGYTF
>TRBD2|many|TRBJ2-7|TRBV7-9
TGTGCCAGCAGCTTAGCTAGCGGGGGTAACTACGAGCAGTACTTC
CASSLASGGNYEQYF
>NA|few|TRBJ2-2|TRBV30
TGTGCCTGGAGCAAGCCGGGGGCGACCGGGGAGCTGTTTTTT
CAWSKPGATGELFF
>TRBD1|few|TRBJ1-1|TRBV19
TGTGCCAGTAGTAGAGGGGAGGGGGCAGGCACTGAAGCTTTCTTT
CASSRGEGAGTEAFF
>NA|few|TRBJ2-7|TRBV7-9
TGTGCCAGCAGCTTGACTAGTGACTACGAGCAGTACTTC
CASSLTSDYEQYF
>TRBD1|few|TRBJ1-1|TRBV5-1
TGCGCCAGCAGCTTGGCCGCAGGGGGCGTTACTGAAGCTTTCTTT
CASSLAAGGVTEAFF
>TRBD2|many|TRBJ2-1|TRBV6-2/TRBV6-3
TGTGCCAGCAGTTTGACTAGCGGCTCCTACAATGAGCAGTTCTTC
CASSLTSGSYNEQFF
>TRBD2|NA|TRBJ2-5|TRBV20-1
TGCAGTGCTACCCGACTAGCGGGAGGAGACGGGGAGACCCAGTACTTC
CSATRLAGGDGETQYF
>NA|few|TRBJ2-6|TRBV6-5
TGTGCCAGCAGGAGGCTCGAGGCCAACGTCCTGACTTTC
CASRRLEANVLTF
>NA|once|TRBJ2-1|TRBV4-1
TGCGCCAGCAGCCCACTACTCCTGAGCAATGAGCAGTTCTTC
CASSPLLLSNEQFF
>TRBD1|NA|TRBJ2-3|TRBV5-6
TGTGCCAGCAGCTTCGGACAGGGGGCCAGAGATACGCAGTATTTT
CASSFGQGARDTQYF
>TRBD1|NA|TRBJ1-1|TRBV29-1
TGCAGCGTGCCACAGGGGGCTAGTGGTGAAGCTTTCTTT
CSVPQGASGEAFF
>TRBD2|NA|TRBJ2-3|TRBV29-1
TGCAGCGTTGAAGAAGCGCTAGCGGGGGGGCGAGATACGCAGTATTTT
CSVEEALAGGRDTQYF
>TRBD1|many|TRBJ2-2|TRBV20-1
TGCAGTGCTAGAGATGGTCTCGGGACAGGGGGCACGAACACCGGGGAGCTGTTTTTT
CSARDGLGTGGTNTGELFF
>TRBD1|many|TRBJ1-2|TRBV27
TGTGCCAGCAGCCCAACAGGGGTCTATGGCTACACCTTC
CASSPTGVYGYTF
>NA|NA|TRBJ1-1|TRBV11-2
TGTGCCAGCAGCGCGTCATCCACCATGAACACTGAAGCTTTCTTT
CASSASSTMNTEAFF
>NA|few|TRBJ2-7|TRBV14
TGTGCCAGCAGCGAGGGACTGGGCTACGAGCAGTACTTC
CASSEGLGYEQYF
>NA|many|TRBJ1-1|TRBV2
TGTGCCAGCAGTCCCAGGGGCAGGACTGAAGCTTTCTTT
CASSPRGRTEAFF
>TRBD2|NA|TRBJ2-3|TRBV6-1
TGTGCCAGCAGTGAAGGTAGCGGGAGCACAGATACGCAGTATTTT
CASSEGSGSTDTQYF
>TRBD1|few|TRBJ2-7|TRBV10-3
TGTGCCATCAGTGACGGACAGGGGTTTATGTACGAGCAGTACTTC
CAISDGQGFMYEQYF
>NA|NA|TRBJ2-5|TRBV19
TGTGCCAGCACGGAGGGCTCGACGTACCAAGAGACCCAGTACTTC
CASTEGSTYQETQYF
>TRBD1|many|TRBJ2-5|TRBV11-3
TGTGCCAGCAGCGCCTGGGGACAGGGCCAAGAGACCCAGTACTTC
CASSAWGQGQETQYF
>NA|NA|TRBJ1-2|TRBV6-6
TGTGCCAGCAGTTACGACAGGAGGGCGGGAGGCTACACCTTC
CASSYDRRAGGYTF
>TRBD2|NA|TRBJ2-1|TRBV29-1
TGCAGCGTTGTTGGGACTAGCGGGAGGGCTGAGCAGTTCTTC
CSVVGTSGRAEQFF
>NA|NA|TRBJ1-1|TRBV7-8
TGTGCCAGCAGCTTTCCCTTAGCTGAAGCTTTCTTT
CASSFPLAEAFF
>NA|NA|TRBJ2-7|TRBV7-2
TGTGCCAGCAGCTTAGAGCGCAGTCCCGCCTTC
CASSLERSPAF
>NA|few|TRBJ1-5|TRBV5-6
TGTGCCAGCAGCTGGGGGGCAGCAAATCAGCCCCAGCATTTT
CASSWGAANQPQHF
>NA|many|TRBJ2-3|TRBV5-1
TGCGCCAGCAGCTTGACCCGGGACGTTCGGACGCAGTATTTT
CASSLTRDVRTQYF
>TRBD1|many|TRBJ2-4|TRBV7-9
TGTGCCAGCAGCTTAATGGGGACAGGCCTTTCCTTGGGGTACTTC
CASSLMGTGLSLGYF